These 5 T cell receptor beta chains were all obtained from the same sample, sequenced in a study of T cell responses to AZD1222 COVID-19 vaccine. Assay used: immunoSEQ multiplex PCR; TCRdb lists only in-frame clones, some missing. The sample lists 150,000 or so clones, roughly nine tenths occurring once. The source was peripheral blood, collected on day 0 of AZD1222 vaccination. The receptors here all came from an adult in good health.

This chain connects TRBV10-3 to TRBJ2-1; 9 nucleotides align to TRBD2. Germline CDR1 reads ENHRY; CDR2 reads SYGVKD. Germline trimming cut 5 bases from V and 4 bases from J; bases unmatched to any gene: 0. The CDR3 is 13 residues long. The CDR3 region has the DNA TGTGCCATCAGTAGCGGGAGGTACAATGAGCAGTTCTTC. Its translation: CAISSGRYNEQFF.

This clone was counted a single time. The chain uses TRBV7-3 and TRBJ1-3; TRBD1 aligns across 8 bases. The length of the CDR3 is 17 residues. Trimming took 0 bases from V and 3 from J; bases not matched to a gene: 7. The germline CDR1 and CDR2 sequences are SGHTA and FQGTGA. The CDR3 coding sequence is TGTGCCAGCAGCTTAACGTCCGCAGGGGGCGTTGGAAACACCATATATTTT. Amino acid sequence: CASSLTSAGGVGNTIYF.

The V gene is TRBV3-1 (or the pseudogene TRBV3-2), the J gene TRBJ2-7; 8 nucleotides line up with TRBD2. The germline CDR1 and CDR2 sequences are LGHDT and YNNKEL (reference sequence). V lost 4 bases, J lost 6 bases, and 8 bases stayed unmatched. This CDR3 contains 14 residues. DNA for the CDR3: TGTGCCAGCAGCCCTTCGGGGGGGATAGGCGAGCAGTACTTC. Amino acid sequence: CASSPSGGIGEQYF.

The CDR3 protein is CASSPVEGGGNTIYF. The CDR3 nucleotides read TGTGCCAGCTCACCAGTGGAGGGTGGCGGAAACACCATATATTTT. This chain joins TRBV18 and TRBJ1-3; D is unresolved. The CDR3 runs to 15 residues. Germline lookup yields CDR1 KGHSH and CDR2 LQKENI. The ends were cut back, 2 bases at V and 4 bases at J, with 12 bases in the middle.

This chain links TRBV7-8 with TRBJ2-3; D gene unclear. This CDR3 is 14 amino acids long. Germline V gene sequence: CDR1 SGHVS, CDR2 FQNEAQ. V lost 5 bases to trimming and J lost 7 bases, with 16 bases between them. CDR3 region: CASSLSVPSHTQYF. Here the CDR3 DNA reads TGTGCCAGCAGCCTGTCGGTCCCGTCACATACGCAGTATTTT.